The sequence of this T cell receptor (beta chain) was determined in a study of blood T cell repertoires in COVID-19. About the research overall: Spain, Italy and the United States supplied samples that represented acute and convalescent COVID-19. The cDNA or gDNA used as material had been derived from T cells, B-cell-depleted T cells, or PBMCs.

Per the authors' pipeline: Estimation of nucleated cell counts relied on the amplification of reference gene primers. TCRdb keeps only in-frame clones here, not all; method: immunoSEQ multiplex PCR. The V and J calls and clone size were taken over from that table, and D and trimming were inferred from the DNA. Of about 180,000 clones in the sample, about 85% were seen once. Patients at the Seattle site were enrolled during active infection and followed longitudinally. The V end lost 2 bases, the J end lost 1 base, and 11 bases lay between the germline ends. The CDR3 is 15 amino acids. Germline V gene data show CDR1 as SEHNR and CDR2 as FQNEAQ (reference sequence).

The specimen sequenced was peripheral blood. The sequence was collected from a man at least 80 years old with COVID-19, enrolled during active disease. The V gene is TRBV7-9, the J gene TRBJ2-5; possibly TRBD2 for D (5 bases). As DNA, the CDR3 is TGTGCCAGCAGCTTAACCAGCGGAGCCCAAGAGACCCAGTACTTC. Its translation: CASSLTSGAQETQYF.